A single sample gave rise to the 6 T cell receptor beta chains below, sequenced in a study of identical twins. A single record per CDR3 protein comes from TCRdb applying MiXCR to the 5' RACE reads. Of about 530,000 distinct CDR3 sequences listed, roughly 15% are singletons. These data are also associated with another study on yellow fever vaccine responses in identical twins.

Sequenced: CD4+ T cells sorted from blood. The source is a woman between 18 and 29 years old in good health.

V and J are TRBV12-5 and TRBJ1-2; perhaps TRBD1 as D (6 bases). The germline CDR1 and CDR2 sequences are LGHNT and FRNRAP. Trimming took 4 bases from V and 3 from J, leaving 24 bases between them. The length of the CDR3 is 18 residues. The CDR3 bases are TGTGCTAGTGGTTCGGGAGGCCAGGGGCGAATTCAGGACTATGGCTACACCTTC. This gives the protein CASGSGGQGRIQDYGYTF.

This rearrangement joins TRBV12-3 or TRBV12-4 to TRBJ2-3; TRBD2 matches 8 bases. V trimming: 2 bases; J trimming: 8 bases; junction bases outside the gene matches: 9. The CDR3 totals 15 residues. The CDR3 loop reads CASSLMAGGRGTQYF. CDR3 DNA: TGTGCCAGCAGTTTAATGGCGGGAGGAAGGGGTACGCAGTATTTT.

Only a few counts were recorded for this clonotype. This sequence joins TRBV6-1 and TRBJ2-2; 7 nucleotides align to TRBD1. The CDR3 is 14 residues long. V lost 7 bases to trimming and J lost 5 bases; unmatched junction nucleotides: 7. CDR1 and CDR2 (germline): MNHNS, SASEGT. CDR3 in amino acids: CASKDRVTTGELFF. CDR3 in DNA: TGTGCCAGCAAAGACAGGGTGACGACCGGGGAGCTGTTTTTT.

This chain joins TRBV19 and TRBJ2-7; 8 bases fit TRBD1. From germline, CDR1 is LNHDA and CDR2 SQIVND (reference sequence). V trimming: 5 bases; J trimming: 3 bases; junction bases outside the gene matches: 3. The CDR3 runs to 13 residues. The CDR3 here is CASSVTGGYEQYV. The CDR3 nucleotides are TGTGCCAGTAGTGTTACAGGGGGCTACGAGCAGTACGTC.

The CDR3 DNA follows: TGTGCCAGCAGTCGACCCGGGGAAGATACGCAGTATTTT. Encoded protein: CASSRPGEDTQYF. The genes are TRBV12-3 or TRBV12-4 and TRBJ2-3; perhaps TRBD2 as D (5 bases). The CDR3 extends over 13 amino acids. Trimming left V 5 bases short and J 5 bases short, with 11 bases between.

Here the CDR3 reads CASSRSANTGELFF. DNA for the CDR3: TGCGCCAGCAGCAGATCTGCGAACACCGGGGAGCTGTTTTTT. This chain joins TRBV5-1 and TRBJ2-2; D unclear. CDR1 and CDR2 (germline): SGHRS, YFSETQ. The CDR3 totals 14 residues. The V gene lost 4 bases and the J gene lost 0 bases, with 7 bases spanning the gap.